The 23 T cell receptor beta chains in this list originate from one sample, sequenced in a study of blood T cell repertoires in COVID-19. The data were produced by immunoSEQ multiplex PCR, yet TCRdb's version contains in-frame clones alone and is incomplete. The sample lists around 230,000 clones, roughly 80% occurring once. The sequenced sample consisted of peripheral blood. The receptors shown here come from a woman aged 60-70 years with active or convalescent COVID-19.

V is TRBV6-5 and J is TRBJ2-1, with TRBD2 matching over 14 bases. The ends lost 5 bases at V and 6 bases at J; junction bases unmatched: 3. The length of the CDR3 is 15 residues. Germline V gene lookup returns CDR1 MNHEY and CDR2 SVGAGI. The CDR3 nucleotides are TGTGCCAGCAGTCGACTAGCGGGGGGGGGCAATGAGCAGTTCTTC. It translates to CASSRLAGGGNEQFF.

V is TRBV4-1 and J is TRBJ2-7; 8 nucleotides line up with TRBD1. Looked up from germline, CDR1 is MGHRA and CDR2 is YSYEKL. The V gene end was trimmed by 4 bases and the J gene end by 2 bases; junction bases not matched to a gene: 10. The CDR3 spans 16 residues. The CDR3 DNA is TGCGCCAGCAGCCGGGAGGACAGGGAACTTACCTACGAGCAGTACTTC. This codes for CASSREDRELTYEQYF.

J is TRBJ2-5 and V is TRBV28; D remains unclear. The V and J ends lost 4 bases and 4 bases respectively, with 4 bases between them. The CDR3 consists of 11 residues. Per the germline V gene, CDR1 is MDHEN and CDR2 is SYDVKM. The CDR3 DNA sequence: TGTGCCAGCAGTTCCAGAGAGACCCAGTACTTC. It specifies CASSSRETQYF.

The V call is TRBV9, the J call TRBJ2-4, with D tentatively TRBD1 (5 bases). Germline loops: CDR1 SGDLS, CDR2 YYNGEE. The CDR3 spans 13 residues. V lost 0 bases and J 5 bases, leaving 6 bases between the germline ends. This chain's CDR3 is CASSVAGQNIQYF. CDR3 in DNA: TGTGCCAGCAGCGTAGCAGGGCAAAACATTCAGTACTTC.

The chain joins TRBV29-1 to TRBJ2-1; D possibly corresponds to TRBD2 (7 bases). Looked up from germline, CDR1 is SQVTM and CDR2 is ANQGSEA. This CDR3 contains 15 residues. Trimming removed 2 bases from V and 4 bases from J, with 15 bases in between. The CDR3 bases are TGCAGCGTTGAAACCCTTGAGGGGGGGTACAATGAGCAGTTCTTC. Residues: CSVETLEGGYNEQFF.

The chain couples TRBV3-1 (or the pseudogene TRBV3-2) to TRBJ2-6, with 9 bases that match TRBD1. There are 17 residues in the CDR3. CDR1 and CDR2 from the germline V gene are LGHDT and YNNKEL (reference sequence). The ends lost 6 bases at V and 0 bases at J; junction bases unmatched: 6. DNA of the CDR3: TGTGCCAGCAGGCCGGGACAGGGAAACTCTGGGGCCAACGTCCTGACTTTC. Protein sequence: CASRPGQGNSGANVLTF.

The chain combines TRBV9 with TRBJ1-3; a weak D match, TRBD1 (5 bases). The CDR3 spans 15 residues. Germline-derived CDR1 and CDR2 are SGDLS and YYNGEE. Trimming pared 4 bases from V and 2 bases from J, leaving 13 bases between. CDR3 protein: CASSFRGGTGNTIYF. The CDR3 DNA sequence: TGTGCCAGCAGCTTTAGGGGAGGGACTGGAAACACCATATATTTT.

In DNA form, the CDR3 reads TGTGCCAGCAGAGCGACAGGGAACCGTGAAGCTTTCTTT. Its translation is CASRATGNREAFF. This rearrangement joins TRBV11-2 to TRBJ1-1; 7 positions match TRBD1. Looked up from germline, CDR1 is SGHAT and CDR2 is FQNNGV. V shed 6 bases and J 7 bases; nucleotides not matched to a gene: 8. The CDR3 runs to 13 residues.

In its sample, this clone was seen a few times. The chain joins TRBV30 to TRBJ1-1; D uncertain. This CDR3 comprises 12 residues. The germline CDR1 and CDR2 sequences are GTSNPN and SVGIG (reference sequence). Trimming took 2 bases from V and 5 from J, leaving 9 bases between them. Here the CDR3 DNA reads TGTGCCTGGAGTAGGGAGAGGACTGAAGCTTTCTTT. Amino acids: CAWSRERTEAFF.

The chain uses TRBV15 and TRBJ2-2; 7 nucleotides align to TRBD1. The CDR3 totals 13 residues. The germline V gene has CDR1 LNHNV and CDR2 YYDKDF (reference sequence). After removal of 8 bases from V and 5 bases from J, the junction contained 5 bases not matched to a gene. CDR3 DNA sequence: TGTGCCACCCGTAGGGGGCTTACCGGGGAGCTGTTTTTT. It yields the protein CATRRGLTGELFF.

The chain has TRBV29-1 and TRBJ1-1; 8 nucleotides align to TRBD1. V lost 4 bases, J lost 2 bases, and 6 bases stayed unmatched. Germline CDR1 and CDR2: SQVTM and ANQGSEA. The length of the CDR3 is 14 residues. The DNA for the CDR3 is TGCAGCGTTGGGCAGGGGGCGAAAAACACTGAAGCTTTCTTT. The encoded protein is CSVGQGAKNTEAFF.

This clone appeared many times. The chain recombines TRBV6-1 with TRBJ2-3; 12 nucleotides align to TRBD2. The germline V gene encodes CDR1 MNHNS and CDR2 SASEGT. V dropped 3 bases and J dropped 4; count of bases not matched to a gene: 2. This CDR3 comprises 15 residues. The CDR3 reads CASSDLAGGADTQYF. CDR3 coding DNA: TGTGCCAGCAGTGATCTAGCGGGGGGGGCAGATACGCAGTATTTT.

The CDR3 DNA is TGCGCCAGCAGCTCGGGGGATGGCTACACCTTC. It translates to CASSSGDGYTF. The chain uses TRBV5-1 and TRBJ1-2; tentatively, D is TRBD1 (5 bases). Germline loops: CDR1 SGHRS, CDR2 YFSETQ. CDR3 length: 11 residues. Trimming pared 3 bases from V and 6 bases from J, leaving 6 bases between.

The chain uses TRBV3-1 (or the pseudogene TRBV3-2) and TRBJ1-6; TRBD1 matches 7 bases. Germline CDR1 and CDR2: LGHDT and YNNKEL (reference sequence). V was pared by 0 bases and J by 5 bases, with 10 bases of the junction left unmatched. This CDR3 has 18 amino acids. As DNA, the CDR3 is TGTGCCAGCAGCCAAGATCCGGGACAGAGAAGAAATAATTCACCCCTCCACTTT. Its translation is CASSQDPGQRRNNSPLHF.

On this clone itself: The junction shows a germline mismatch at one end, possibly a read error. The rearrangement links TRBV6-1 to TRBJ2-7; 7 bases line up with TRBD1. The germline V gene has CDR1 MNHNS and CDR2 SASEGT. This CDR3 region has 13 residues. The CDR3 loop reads CASSEYTGAEGNF. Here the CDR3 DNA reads TGTGCCAGCAGTGAATATACAGGGGCCGAGGGAAACTTC.

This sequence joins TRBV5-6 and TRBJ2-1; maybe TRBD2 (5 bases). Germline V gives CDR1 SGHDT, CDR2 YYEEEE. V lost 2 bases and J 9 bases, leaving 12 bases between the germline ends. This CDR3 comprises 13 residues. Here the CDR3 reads CASSFTRAGEQFF. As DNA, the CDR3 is TGTGCCAGCAGCTTCACTAGGGCTGGTGAGCAGTTCTTC.

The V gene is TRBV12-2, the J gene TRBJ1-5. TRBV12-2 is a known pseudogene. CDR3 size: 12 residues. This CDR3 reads CASRLPSQPQHF. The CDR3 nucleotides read TGTGCAAGTCGCCTCCCCTCTCAGCCCCAGCATTTT.

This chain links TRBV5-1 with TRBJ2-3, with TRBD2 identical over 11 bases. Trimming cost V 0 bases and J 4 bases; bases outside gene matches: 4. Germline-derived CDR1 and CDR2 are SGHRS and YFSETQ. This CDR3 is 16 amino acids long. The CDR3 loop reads CASSLGRSGGADTQYF. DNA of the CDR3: TGCGCCAGCAGCTTGGGTCGTAGCGGGGGGGCAGATACGCAGTATTTT.

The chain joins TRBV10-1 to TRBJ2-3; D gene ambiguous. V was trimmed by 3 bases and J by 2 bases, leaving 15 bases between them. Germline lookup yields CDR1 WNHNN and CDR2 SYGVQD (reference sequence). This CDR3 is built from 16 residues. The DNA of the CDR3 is TGCGCCAGCAGTGAAAGTGACACAGCCTCCACAGATACGCAGTATTTT. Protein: CASSESDTASTDTQYF.

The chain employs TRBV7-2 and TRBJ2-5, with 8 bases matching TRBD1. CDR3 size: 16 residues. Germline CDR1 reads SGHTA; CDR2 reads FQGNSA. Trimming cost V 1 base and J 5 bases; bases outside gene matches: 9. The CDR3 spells CASSLGFGQGWETQYF. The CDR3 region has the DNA TGTGCCAGCAGCTTAGGGTTCGGACAGGGATGGGAGACCCAGTACTTC. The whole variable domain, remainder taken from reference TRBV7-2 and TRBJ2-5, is GAGVSQSPSNKVTEKGKDVELRCDPISGHTALYWYRQSLGQGLEFLIYFQGNSAPDKSGLPSDRFSAERTGGSVSTLTIQRTQQEDSAVYLCASSLGFGQGWETQYFGPGTRLLVL.

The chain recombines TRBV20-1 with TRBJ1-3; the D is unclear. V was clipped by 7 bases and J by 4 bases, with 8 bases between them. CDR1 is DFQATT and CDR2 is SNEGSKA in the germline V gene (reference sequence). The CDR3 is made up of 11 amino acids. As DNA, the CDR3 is TGCAGTGTCTACTCAGGAAACACCATATATTTT. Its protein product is CSVYSGNTIYF.

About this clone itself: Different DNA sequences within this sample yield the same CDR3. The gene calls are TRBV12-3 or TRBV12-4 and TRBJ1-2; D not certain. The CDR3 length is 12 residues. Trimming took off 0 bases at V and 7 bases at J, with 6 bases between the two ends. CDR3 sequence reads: CASSLARGGYTF. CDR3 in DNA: TGTGCCAGCAGTTTAGCACGGGGTGGCTACACCTTC.

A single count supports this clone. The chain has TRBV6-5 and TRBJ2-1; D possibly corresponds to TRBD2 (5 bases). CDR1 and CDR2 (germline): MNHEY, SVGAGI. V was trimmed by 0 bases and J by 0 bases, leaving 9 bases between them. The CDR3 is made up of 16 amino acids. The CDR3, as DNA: TGTGCCAGCAGTTACTCGAGAGGGCCCTCCTACAATGAGCAGTTCTTC. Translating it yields CASSYSRGPSYNEQFF.